These T cell receptor beta chains were read from a single sample in a study of cytomegalovirus exposure and HLA in healthy donors. Measured with immunoSEQ multiplex PCR; TCRdb has only the in-frame clones, and not every one. Of about 65,000 clones listed, around 77% are singletons. Sequences were obtained from PBMCs. The receptors were gathered from a woman younger than 45 in good health and CMV-seronegative. The CDR3 runs from the conserved cysteine through the conserved F or W. The D gene is left open where the match is weak. Size is stated for part of the rows, as once, few or many counts, or as a class when the clone is expanded.

V,D,size,J,CDR3,DNA
TRBV6-5,TRBD1,-,TRBJ1-5,CASRPGQYNQPQHF,TGTGCCAGCAGGCCGGGACAGTACAATCAGCCCCAGCATTTT
TRBV5-4,-,-,TRBJ1-2,CASSLLREGYTF,TGTGCCAGCAGCTTGCTCCGCGAGGGCTACACCTTC
TRBV4-1,TRBD1,-,TRBJ2-7,CASSQAGQGLASDRQYF,TGCGCCAGCAGCCAGGCCGGACAGGGGCTAGCTTCAGACCGCCAGTACTTC
TRBV25-1,-,-,TRBJ1-3,CASSGQRSGNTIYF,TGTGCCAGCAGTGGGCAGCGCTCTGGAAACACCATATATTTT
TRBV6-1,TRBD1,few,TRBJ1-1,CASTWTGLPATEAFF,TGTGCCAGCACTTGGACAGGGCTCCCAGCCACTGAAGCTTTCTTT
TRBV5-4,-,-,TRBJ2-2,CASSLDRTGELFF,TGTGCCAGCAGCTTGGACAGAACCGGGGAGCTGTTTTTT
TRBV27,-,-,TRBJ1-1,CASSDPTGYGAFF,TGTGCCAGCAGTGACCCCACAGGGTACGGAGCTTTCTTT
TRBV2,-,-,TRBJ2-3,CASREIPYSDTQYF,TGTGCCAGCAGGGAGATCCCGTATTCAGATACGCAGTATTTT
TRBV28,-,many,TRBJ1-1,CASSFTGSRTEAFF,TGTGCCAGCAGTTTTACAGGGTCACGCACTGAAGCTTTCTTT
TRBV4-3,TRBD2,-,TRBJ2-3,CASSQEKRSGTTDTQYF,TGCGCCAGCAGCCAAGAAAAGAGGAGCGGGACCACAGATACGCAGTATTTT
TRBV5-1,-,-,TRBJ2-5,CASSLYLSPGTQYF,TGCGCCAGCAGCTTGTACTTGTCCCCAGGGACCCAGTACTTC
TRBV4-1,-,-,TRBJ1-1,CASSGPRAPTEAFF,TGCGCCAGCAGCGGTCCCAGGGCGCCCACTGAAGCTTTCTTT
TRBV25-1,TRBD2,-,TRBJ2-7,CASSIDPGPGREQYF,TGTGCCAGCAGCATAGACCCGGGCCCCGGGAGGGAGCAGTACTTC
TRBV19,TRBD1,-,TRBJ1-2,CASLSGTGDGYTF,TGTGCCAGCCTCTCCGGGACAGGGGACGGCTACACCTTC
TRBV5-1,-,-,TRBJ2-7,CASARQGNSYEQYF,TGCGCCAGCGCCCGCCAGGGTAATTCCTACGAGCAGTACTTC
TRBV1,-,-,TRBJ2-1,CTSSRPQRGGNNEQFF,TGCACCAGCAGCCGACCGCAGCGGGGGGGAAACAATGAGCAGTTCTTC
TRBV6-1,-,once,TRBJ2-7,CASSEARDRRAEQYF,TGTGCCAGCAGTGAAGCTAGGGACCGGAGGGCCGAGCAGTACTTC
TRBV6-5,-,-,TRBJ1-1,CASSPGSNWNTEAFF,TGTGCCAGCAGCCCAGGCAGTAACTGGAACACTGAAGCTTTCTTT
TRBV11-3,-,-,TRBJ2-1,CASSLPRRLPYNEQFF,TGTGCCAGCAGCTTACCTCGGCGACTCCCCTACAATGAGCAGTTCTTC
TRBV30,-,-,TRBJ2-5,CAWSGGGGAQYF,TGTGCCTGGAGTGGAGGGGGAGGGGCCCAGTACTTC
TRBV10-3,-,-,TRBJ1-5,CAISAGDQPQHF,TGTGCCATCAGTGCAGGTGACCAGCCCCAGCATTTT
TRBV5-4,TRBD1,-,TRBJ1-5,CASSAGTGRQPQHF,TGTGCCAGCAGCGCAGGGACAGGGCGGCAGCCCCAGCATTTT
TRBV7-9,-,once,TRBJ2-7,CASTQGDGREQYF,TGTGCCAGCACTCAGGGTGATGGCCGCGAGCAGTACTTC
TRBV5-5,TRBD2,few,TRBJ2-7,CASSPDPLAGVYEQYF,TGTGCCAGCAGCCCCGACCCCCTAGCGGGGGTATACGAGCAGTACTTC
TRBV4-3,-,-,TRBJ2-7,CASSQDGPRGNEQYF,TGCGCCAGCAGCCAAGATGGACCTCGGGGGAACGAGCAGTACTTC
TRBV28,-,-,TRBJ1-5,CASSSAHSYPNQPQHF,TGTGCCAGCAGTTCCGCCCACAGCTACCCCAATCAGCCCCAGCATTTT
TRBV2,-,-,TRBJ2-7,CASSENEAGTRRRYF,TGTGCCAGCAGTGAAAATGAGGCCGGGACACGGAGAAGGTACTTC
TRBV15,TRBD2,-,TRBJ2-1,CATSRAGAGGNEQFF,TGTGCCACCAGCAGAGCCGGAGCGGGGGGAAATGAGCAGTTCTTC
TRBV6-5,-,-,TRBJ2-3,CASSRSSGTDTQYF,TGTGCCAGCAGCCGTTCTAGCGGCACAGATACGCAGTATTTT
TRBV19,TRBD2,-,TRBJ2-5,CASSLDGGETQYF,TGTGCCAGTAGTTTGGACGGGGGGGAAACCCAGTACTTC
TRBV9,TRBD1,-,TRBJ2-7,CASGGQGANEQYF,TGTGCCAGCGGGGGTCAGGGGGCCAACGAGCAGTACTTC
TRBV15,-,once,TRBJ2-7,CATSPSSSDEQYF,TGTGCCACCAGTCCGTCTAGTAGCGACGAGCAGTACTTC
TRBV5-1,-,-,TRBJ1-1,CASSFEGASTAFF,TGCGCCAGCAGCTTTGAGGGAGCAAGTACGGCTTTCTTT